This section outlines one TCR beta chain sequence together with its context. Full-length variable regions came from constant-region reverse primers plus semi-nested Nested Universal Primer A PCR. TCRdb processed the 5' RACE reads anew with MiXCR; each CDR3 protein has one entry. The sample holds 55,000 to 75,000 distinct CDR3 sequences, approximately 29% seen once. The germline V gene has CDR1 MGHRA and CDR2 YSYEKL. With 4 bases removed from V and 4 bases from J, the gap between germline ends came to 10 bases. This CDR3 has 14 residues. The receptor comes from a female donor with breast cancer. The chain is built from TRBV4-1 and TRBJ2-2; D may be TRBD1 (5 bases). The sequencing input was tumor-infiltrating naive CD4+ T cells sorted from the breast tumor. Subset described: naive CD4+ T cells, CD4+CD45RA+CD25-. CDR3 amino acids: CASSPPRGTGELFF. The DNA of the CDR3 is TGCGCCAGCAGCCCCCCAAGGGGCACCGGGGAGCTGTTTTTT.